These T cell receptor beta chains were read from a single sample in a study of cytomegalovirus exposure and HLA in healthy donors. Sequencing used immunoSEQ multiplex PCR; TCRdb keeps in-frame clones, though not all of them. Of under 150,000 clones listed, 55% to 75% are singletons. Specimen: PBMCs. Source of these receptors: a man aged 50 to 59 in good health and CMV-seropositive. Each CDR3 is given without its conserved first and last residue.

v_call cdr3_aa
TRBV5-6 ASSLLAPGSPLH
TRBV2 ASSEARFANSPLH
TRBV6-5 ASSYQAGPNEQF
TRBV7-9 ASRGTGHTGELF
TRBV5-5 ASSNSGSFQETQY
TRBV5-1 ASSRRDRESQY
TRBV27 ASTHRGQMDYEQY
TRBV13 ASRAGQGYGYT
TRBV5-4 ASSPRDKGGYT
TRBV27 ASSLKGNSPLH
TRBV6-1 ASSQGVVNAGELF
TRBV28 ALRDRERGRQF
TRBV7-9 SSSLARTGNQPQH
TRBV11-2 ASSLTDNQPQH
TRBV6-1 ASSEIGGRASYNEQF
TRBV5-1 ASSLGLAGGPTDTQY
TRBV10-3 AIRGATGGTEAF
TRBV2 ASRQAGTVVKELF
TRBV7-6 ASSLAYLAGQGDTEAF
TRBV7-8 ASSLARILRGLGFGEQF
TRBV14 ASSQDYGVTNEKLF
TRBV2 ASARREPLGNQPQH
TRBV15 ATSRGGRGTYNEQF
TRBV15 ATSGDLSNEQF
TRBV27 ASRSTGANIQY
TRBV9 ASSKLAGASDEQF
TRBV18 ASSPSLAASYEQY
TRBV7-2 ASSVTGDSNQPQH
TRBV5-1 ATSGQGYETQY
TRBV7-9 ASSIGLAGVYEQY
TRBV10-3 ATNGGRGNTEAF
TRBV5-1 ASSLGLAGDLDEQF
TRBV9 ASSLRGTGTDTQY
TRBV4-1 ASSQLQGENTEAF
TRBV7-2 ASSPWTSSYNEQF
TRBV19 ASSIGFYTEAF
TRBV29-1 SVVTGYGYT
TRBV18 ASSPRGSSEKLF
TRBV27 ASSASGTSRYEQY
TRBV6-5 ASSYATGRRTGELF
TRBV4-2 ASSQVRYGSSYNEQF
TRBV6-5 ASSPVRGITEAF
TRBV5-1 ASSFGRENTEAF
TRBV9 ASSPQTGRIKAF
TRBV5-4 ASSTRTGGETQY
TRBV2 ASSLQGATEAF
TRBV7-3 ASSLTAEGTDTQY
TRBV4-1 ASSPAGQGGDTQY
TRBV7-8 ASSLVPREAF
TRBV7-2 ASSLTSGPYNEQF
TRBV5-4 ASSLGQTSGNTIY
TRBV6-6 ASSYFYGDTQY
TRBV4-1 ASSQGPGGANNEQF
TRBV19 ASSFTGTGGIAV